The text below deals with one T cell receptor (beta chain). Using its own MiXCR run on the 5' RACE reads, TCRdb lists one record per CDR3 protein. The sample has fewer than 600,000 distinct CDR3 sequences, about 20% seen once. This CDR3 spans 13 amino acids. CDR1 and CDR2 (germline): SEHNR, FQNEAQ (reference sequence). The V and J ends lost 1 base and 4 bases respectively, with 6 bases between them. These data belong to a study of T-cell memory formation after mild COVID-19. The sequence derives from an adult woman who had mild COVID-19 (a few samples of this study predate the infection). Cell type and time point are not known. Sequenced: PBMCs or a T cell subset sorted from them (not recorded which). V gene TRBV7-9 combines with J gene TRBJ2-3; unclear D gene. In DNA, the CDR3 is TGTGCCAGCAGCTTAGAAGAGTCAGATACGCAGTATTTT. Its protein is CASSLEESDTQYF.